The 32 T cell receptor beta chains reported below all come from one sample, sequenced in a study of Graves' ophthalmopathy and Graves' hyperthyroidism. TCR beta CDR3 regions were amplified from RNA transcripts. The workflow started with a first-round RT-PCR run with HTBI primers and then moved on to a second-round multiplex PCR. TCRdb reanalysed the multiplex PCR reads using MiXCR and keeps one entry per CDR3 protein. The sample has around 1,200,000 distinct CDR3 sequences; less than 45% are singletons. Sequenced: peripheral blood or thyroid tissue (not recorded which). The origin of the receptors is an adult man with Graves' hyperthyroidism.

The V gene is TRBV11-2, the J gene TRBJ1-5; D possibly corresponds to TRBD1 (5 bases). The germline gives CDR1 SGHAT, CDR2 FQNNGV. This CDR3 comprises 13 residues. Trimming cost V 6 bases and J 9 bases, with 15 bases left between them. Written as DNA, the CDR3 is TGTGCCAGCAGAAAAGATAGGGGACGGCCCCAGCATTTT. This translates into CASRKDRGRPQHF.

This clonotype occurred many times. The CDR3, as DNA: TGTGCCACCAAGGGCAACTATGGCTACACCTTC. As protein: CATKGNYGYTF. The genes are TRBV24-1 and TRBJ1-2; unclear D gene. Trimming left V 8 bases short and J 2 bases short, with 5 bases between. The CDR3 is made up of 11 amino acids. CDR1 is KGHDR, CDR2 SFDVKD, per germline.

V and J are TRBV7-9 and TRBJ2-7; 7 nucleotides agree with TRBD2. The germline V gene has CDR1 SEHNR and CDR2 FQNEAQ (reference sequence). This CDR3 is 15 amino acids long. J lost 3 bases, V lost 5 bases, and 10 bases had no gene match. The CDR3 nucleotides are TGTGCCAGCAGCCCGCAGACTAGCCTGAACTACGAGCAGTACTTC. It codes for CASSPQTSLNYEQYF.

The chain is built from TRBV12-3 or TRBV12-4 and TRBJ2-3; D gene unclear. CDR3 length equals 14 residues. The ends were cut back, 3 bases at V and 0 bases at J, with 7 bases in the middle. CDR3 in amino acids: CASSFIGSTDTQYF. In nucleotides, the CDR3 is TGTGCCAGCAGTTTCATAGGTAGCACAGATACGCAGTATTTT.

On this clonotype: This may be a read error, as it is one base from a much larger clone. The J gene is TRBJ1-6, the V gene TRBV7-2; 7 bases agree with TRBD1. Germline CDR1 is SGHTA and CDR2 is FQGNSA. The CDR3 has 17 residues. The CDR3 spells CASSSGQMSSYNSPPHF. Here the CDR3 DNA reads TGTGCCAGCAGCTCGGGACAGATGAGCTCCTATAATTCACCCCCCCACTTT.

The gene calls are TRBV19 and TRBJ1-1; D perhaps matches TRBD1 (6 bases). Germline CDR1 is LNHDA and CDR2 is SQIVND (reference sequence). The CDR3 is 14 amino acids. V was pared by 3 bases and J by 4 bases, with 12 bases between. The DNA for the CDR3 is TGTGCCAGTAGTATCGGGGGGCGCCGCACTGAAGCTTTCTTT. It specifies CASSIGGRRTEAFF.

The chain combines TRBV4-3 with TRBJ1-2; D call uncertain. The CDR3 consists of 15 residues. Germline lookup yields CDR1 LGHNA and CDR2 YSLEER. With 0 bases removed from V and 4 bases from J, the gap between germline ends came to 12 bases. The DNA of the CDR3 is TGCGCCAGCAGCCAAGATATGGGAATTGGCTATGGCTACACCTTC. Its translation: CASSQDMGIGYGYTF.

This chain links TRBV15 with TRBJ1-3; 7 nucleotides agree with TRBD1. This CDR3 has 13 amino acids. V trimming: 0 bases; J trimming: 8 bases; junction bases outside the gene matches: 1. The V gene's germline CDR1 is LNHNV and CDR2 YYDKDF (reference sequence). The CDR3 DNA is TGTGCCACCAGCAGAGACAGGGGGTACACCATATATTTT. Its translation: CATSRDRGYTIYF.

The rearrangement links TRBV7-7 to TRBJ1-4; 7 nucleotides line up with TRBD1. CDR1 and CDR2 from the germline V gene are SSHAT and FNYEAQ (reference sequence). Trimming cost V 5 bases and J 0 bases; bases outside gene matches: 9. The CDR3 spans 17 residues. The CDR3, as DNA: TGTGCCAGCAGCACCGGGACAGACGTTGCAACTAATGAAAAACTGTTTTTT. It specifies CASSTGTDVATNEKLFF.

The chain employs TRBV7-2 and TRBJ2-7; 8 nucleotides match TRBD2. The J segment lost 5 bases and the V segment lost 3 bases, leaving 6 bases of the junction unmatched. The CDR3 contains 14 residues. From germline, CDR1 is SGHTA and CDR2 FQGNSA. In nucleotides, the CDR3 is TGTGCCAGCAGCTTTTCAGCGGGAGTCAACGAGCAGTACTTC. This sequence encodes CASSFSAGVNEQYF.

The CDR3 region has the DNA TGTGCCATCACCCCTGGCGTGGGACAGAGTTCCTACGAGCAGTACTTC. It translates to CAITPGVGQSSYEQYF. The genes are TRBV10-3 and TRBJ2-7; 7 bases match TRBD1. Germline V lookup: CDR1 ENHRY, CDR2 SYGVKD. The CDR3 has 16 amino acids. V dropped 7 bases and J dropped 1; count of bases not matched to a gene: 13.

This clonotype was counted many times. The rearrangement links TRBV9 to TRBJ2-5; D tentatively reads TRBD1 or TRBD2 (5 bases each). This CDR3 comprises 14 residues. Trimming pared 4 bases from V and 3 bases from J, leaving 13 bases between. Germline values: CDR1 SGDLS, CDR2 YYNGEE. The CDR3 sequence: CASSPGLGEETQYF. The CDR3 bases are TGTGCCAGCAGCCCGGGTCTGGGGGAAGAGACCCAGTACTTC.

The chain employs TRBV19 and TRBJ1-1; TRBD1 might be the D (5 bases). This CDR3 spans 15 amino acids. Trimming shortened V by 3 bases and J by 0 bases, and 11 bases separated the two germline ends. The germline gives CDR1 LNHDA, CDR2 SQIVND (reference sequence). The chain's CDR3 is CASSILGTMNTEAFF. The CDR3 region has the DNA TGTGCCAGTAGTATTCTGGGGACCATGAACACTGAAGCTTTCTTT.

This clonotype appeared many times. The chain links TRBV6-5 to TRBJ2-5; 7 positions agree with TRBD1. Germline trimming cut 6 bases from V and 3 bases from J; bases unmatched to any gene: 7. This CDR3 has 14 residues. The germline V gene has CDR1 MNHEY and CDR2 SVGAGI. The CDR3 DNA reads as TGTGCCAGCAGCAAGGGACAGAGCGAAGAGACCCAGTACTTC. This codes for CASSKGQSEETQYF.

This clonotype came up a few times. The rearrangement uses TRBV9 and TRBJ2-5; no reliable D call. V gave up 0 bases and J gave up 1 base, with 10 bases separating them. The CDR3 has 15 residues. Germline CDR1 SGDLS, CDR2 YYNGEE. The CDR3 coding sequence is TGTGCCAGCAGCGTAGCGCCAGCGACCCAAGAGACCCAGTACTTC. Encoded protein: CASSVAPATQETQYF.

The chain couples TRBV9 to TRBJ2-5, with 9 bases fitting TRBD1. In germline, CDR1 is SGDLS, CDR2 YYNGEE. The CDR3 consists of 15 residues. With 4 bases clipped from V and 5 bases from J, the junction kept 9 bases outside the gene matches. CDR3 coding DNA: TGTGCCAGCAGCTGGGGGACAGGGCGTCTGGAGACCCAGTACTTC. Translation gives CASSWGTGRLETQYF.

As to this clonotype: A single base separates this from a much larger clone, so it may be a read error. This chain connects TRBV19 to TRBJ1-1, with D possibly being TRBD1 (5 bases). The CDR3 has 17 residues. In germline, CDR1 is LNHDA, CDR2 SQIVND (reference sequence). This chain's CDR3 is CASSISGVAGPYTKAFF. In DNA form, the CDR3 reads TGTGCCAGTAGTATATCGGGTGTGGCGGGGCCCTACACTAAAGCTTTCTTT. Full variable domain (remainder filled in from reference TRBV19 and TRBJ1-1): DGGITQSPKYLFRKEGQNVTLSCEQNLNHDAMYWYRQDPGQGLRLIYYSQIVNDFQKGDIAEGYSVSREKKESFPLTVTSAQKNPTAFYLCASSISGVAGPYTKAFFGQGTRLTVV.

J is TRBJ1-5 and V is TRBV11-3, with D possibly being TRBD1 (6 bases). The CDR3 has 15 residues. Germline V gene sequence: CDR1 SGHNT, CDR2 YENEEA. V gave up 5 bases and J gave up 5 bases, with 16 bases separating them. The CDR3 DNA reads as TGTGCCAGCAGCACACAGGGCACTGGGGATCAGCCCCAGCATTTT. It is translated as CASSTQGTGDQPQHF.

There are a few counts of this clonotype. This chain joins TRBV2 and TRBJ1-1; D uncertain. The CDR3 covers 13 residues. From germline, CDR1 is SNHLY and CDR2 FYNNEI. Trimming removed 8 bases from V and 1 base from J, with 11 bases in between. The CDR3 spells CASVDEPNTEAFF. In DNA form, the CDR3 reads TGTGCCAGCGTTGACGAACCGAACACTGAAGCTTTCTTT.

The chain couples TRBV27 to TRBJ2-5; maybe TRBD1 (5 bases). Per germline, CDR1 MNHEY and CDR2 SMNVEV (reference sequence). The CDR3 is 15 residues long. The germline V and J ends were trimmed by 2 bases and 2 bases, with 12 bases remaining between them. The CDR3 region is CASSLRQHLQETQYF. The DNA for the CDR3 is TGTGCCAGCAGTTTAAGACAGCATCTTCAAGAGACCCAGTACTTC.

V and J are TRBV30 and TRBJ2-2; tentative D call: TRBD1 (7 bases). The germline V gene encodes CDR1 GTSNPN and CDR2 SVGIG (reference sequence). This CDR3 has 16 amino acids. The germline V and J ends were trimmed by 0 bases and 5 bases, with 16 bases remaining between them. CDR3 residues: CAWSVLDREATGELFF. The DNA for the CDR3 is TGTGCCTGGAGTGTACTCGACAGGGAGGCAACCGGGGAGCTGTTTTTT.

The rearrangement uses TRBV7-6 and TRBJ2-7; D tentatively fits TRBD1 or TRBD2 (6 bases each). Deletions cut 6 bases from V and 4 bases from J, with 19 bases between. This CDR3 has 15 amino acids. In germline, CDR1 is SGHVS, CDR2 FNYEAQ. CDR3 region: CASSYSAGEAYEQYF. CDR3 nucleotide sequence: TGTGCCAGCAGTTACTCTGCAGGGGAGGCGTACGAGCAGTACTTC.

V is TRBV7-2 and J is TRBJ1-5; unclear D gene. V lost 5 bases to trimming and J lost 5 bases, with 13 bases between them. CDR1 and CDR2 (germline): SGHTA, FQGNSA. The CDR3 sequence is 14 residues long. The DNA of the CDR3 is TGTGCCAGCAGCCCCTGGATGGCGGATCAGCCCCAGCATTTT. Its protein product is CASSPWMADQPQHF.

The sample holds many counts of this clonotype. The CDR3 is CASSPRKGAIEAFF. The CDR3 bases are TGTGCCAGCAGCCCCCGGAAGGGTGCCATTGAAGCTTTCTTT. The rearrangement links TRBV5-5 to TRBJ1-1, with D unclear. Trimming left V 4 bases short and J 7 bases short, with 17 bases between. The CDR3 has 14 amino acids. Germline CDR1 SGHKS, CDR2 YYEKEE (reference sequence).

The chain is built from TRBV15 and TRBJ2-1; no firm D call. The V end lost 3 bases, the J end lost 9 bases, and 9 bases lay between the germline ends. This CDR3 is built from 12 residues. The V gene's germline CDR1 is LNHNV and CDR2 YYDKDF (reference sequence). CDR3 DNA sequence: TGTGCCACCAGCAGGGCGACTGCTGAGCAGTTCTTC. Its translation is CATSRATAEQFF.

This clonotype was seen many times. V gene TRBV7-9 combines with J gene TRBJ1-1; D is unresolved. CDR1 is SEHNR and CDR2 is FQNEAQ in the germline V gene (reference sequence). The CDR3 covers 13 residues. Trimming took 1 base from V and 4 from J, leaving 7 bases between them. The CDR3 DNA follows: TGTGCCAGCAGCTTAGAAGAGGCCACTGAAGCTTTCTTT. This sequence encodes CASSLEEATEAFF.

The chain employs TRBV9 and TRBJ2-7, with a tentative D call TRBD1 (6 bases). The V end was cut by 0 bases, the J end by 4 bases, with 11 bases between. Germline values: CDR1 SGDLS, CDR2 YYNGEE. The CDR3 covers 14 residues. Here the CDR3 reads CASSVGQAVYEQYF. The CDR3 DNA follows: TGTGCCAGCAGCGTAGGACAGGCAGTATACGAGCAGTACTTC.

Remarks on this clonotype: A much more abundant neighbour one base away suggests this may be a read error. CDR3 nucleotide sequence: TGCAGCGTTGAAGATTATCCTTTGGTACAGAATCGAGAGACCCAGTACTTC. Translating it yields CSVEDYPLVQNRETQYF. The gene calls are TRBV29-1 and TRBJ2-5, with no clear D. Germline V gene data show CDR1 as SQVTM and CDR2 as ANQGSEA. CDR3 length: 17 residues. Trimming shortened V by 0 bases and J by 4 bases, and 21 bases separated the two germline ends.

Many counts were recorded for this clonotype. V gene TRBV29-1 combines with J gene TRBJ1-2, with 8 bases fitting TRBD1. The V and J ends lost 1 base and 2 bases, in that order; junction bases with no gene match: 0. The CDR3 has 13 amino acids. The germline V gene has CDR1 SQVTM and CDR2 ANQGSEA. CDR3 sequence: CSVEGDRNYGYTF. Here the CDR3 DNA reads TGCAGCGTTGAAGGGGACAGGAACTATGGCTACACCTTC. Supplemented by reference TRBV29-1 and TRBJ1-2, the full variable domain reads SAVISQKPSRDICQRGTSLTIQCQVDSQVTMMFWYRQQPGQSLTLIATANQGSEATYESGFVIDKFPISRPNLTFSTLTVSNMSPEDSSIYLCSVEGDRNYGYTFGSGTRLTVV.

This chain joins TRBV6-1 and TRBJ1-5; 10 nucleotides match TRBD1. This CDR3 comprises 15 residues. The germline V gene has CDR1 MNHNS and CDR2 SASEGT. Trimming removed 7 bases from V and 3 bases from J; junction bases left unmatched: 6. In nucleotides, the CDR3 is TGTGCCAGCACCGCGACAGGGGGCCTCAATCAGCCCCAGCATTTT. As protein: CASTATGGLNQPQHF.

The chain links TRBV10-3 to TRBJ1-2, with a possible D match to TRBD1 (5 bases). This CDR3 has 12 amino acids. Germline V gene lookup returns CDR1 ENHRY and CDR2 SYGVKD. The CDR3 reads CARDAGIGGYTF. In DNA form, the CDR3 reads TGTGCTAGGGACGCGGGGATAGGGGGCTACACCTTC.

Points on this clonotype: Here the CDR3 omits its conserved ending phenylalanine or tryptophan, so a read error is the likely source. The chain carries TRBV10-3 and TRBJ2-7; 7 nucleotides agree with TRBD2. CDR3 length: 15 amino acids. CDR1 and CDR2 (germline): ENHRY, SYGVKD. CDR3 coding DNA: TGTGCCAGCAGTTACCCCGTGGGGGGGATTGGCGAGCAGTACCTC. Translating it yields CASSYPVGGIGEQYL.